This TCR beta chain was identified in a study of blood T cell repertoires in COVID-19. Repertoires were generated with immunoSEQ multiplex PCR, while TCRdb's copy carries only in-frame clones and drops some. The data contain 310,000 or so clones, about nine tenths of them singletons. Germline V gene data show CDR1 as SGHRS and CDR2 as YFSETQ. J lost 4 bases, V lost 3 bases, and 5 bases had no gene match. The CDR3 has 15 amino acids. The sample taken for sequencing was peripheral blood. This TCR was sampled from a woman in her 30s with COVID-19, enrolled during active disease. The chain has TRBV5-1 and TRBJ2-3; 10 bases match TRBD2. DNA of the CDR3: TGCGCCAGCAGCTCTTTAGCGGGAGGATCAGATACGCAGTATTTT. It codes for CASSSLAGGSDTQYF. Together with reference TRBV5-1 and TRBJ2-3, the CDR3 gives the full variable domain: KAGVTQTPRYLIKTRGQQVTLSCSPISGHRSVSWYQQTPGQGLQFLFEYFSETQRNKGNFPGRFSGRQFSNSRSEMNVSTLELGDSALYLCASSSLAGGSDTQYFGPGTRLTVL.